This TCR beta chain was documented in a study of cytomegalovirus exposure and HLA in healthy donors. Study-wide background: Earlier findings included about 120 million unique TCR beta sequences obtained from about 179 million T cells.

13 Jbeta primers and 60 Vbeta primers were used for the PCR. Clones were sequenced by immunoSEQ multiplex PCR, and TCRdb holds only the in-frame ones, with some missing. The table lists roughly 120,000 clones, with around 2.7% in the top ten. The CDR3 contains 16 residues. V lost 4 bases to trimming and J lost 3 bases; unmatched junction nucleotides: 8. Germline values: CDR1 MDHEN, CDR2 SYDVKM. This receptor was obtained from a man between 25 and 39 years old in good health and CMV-seronegative. Sequencing input: PBMCs. The chain uses TRBV28 and TRBJ2-7, with 11 positions matching TRBD1. The CDR3 nucleotides read TGTGCCAGCAGTTATTTCAGGGGGACAGGGGGCTACGAGCAGTACTTC. Translated, it gives CASSYFRGTGGYEQYF.